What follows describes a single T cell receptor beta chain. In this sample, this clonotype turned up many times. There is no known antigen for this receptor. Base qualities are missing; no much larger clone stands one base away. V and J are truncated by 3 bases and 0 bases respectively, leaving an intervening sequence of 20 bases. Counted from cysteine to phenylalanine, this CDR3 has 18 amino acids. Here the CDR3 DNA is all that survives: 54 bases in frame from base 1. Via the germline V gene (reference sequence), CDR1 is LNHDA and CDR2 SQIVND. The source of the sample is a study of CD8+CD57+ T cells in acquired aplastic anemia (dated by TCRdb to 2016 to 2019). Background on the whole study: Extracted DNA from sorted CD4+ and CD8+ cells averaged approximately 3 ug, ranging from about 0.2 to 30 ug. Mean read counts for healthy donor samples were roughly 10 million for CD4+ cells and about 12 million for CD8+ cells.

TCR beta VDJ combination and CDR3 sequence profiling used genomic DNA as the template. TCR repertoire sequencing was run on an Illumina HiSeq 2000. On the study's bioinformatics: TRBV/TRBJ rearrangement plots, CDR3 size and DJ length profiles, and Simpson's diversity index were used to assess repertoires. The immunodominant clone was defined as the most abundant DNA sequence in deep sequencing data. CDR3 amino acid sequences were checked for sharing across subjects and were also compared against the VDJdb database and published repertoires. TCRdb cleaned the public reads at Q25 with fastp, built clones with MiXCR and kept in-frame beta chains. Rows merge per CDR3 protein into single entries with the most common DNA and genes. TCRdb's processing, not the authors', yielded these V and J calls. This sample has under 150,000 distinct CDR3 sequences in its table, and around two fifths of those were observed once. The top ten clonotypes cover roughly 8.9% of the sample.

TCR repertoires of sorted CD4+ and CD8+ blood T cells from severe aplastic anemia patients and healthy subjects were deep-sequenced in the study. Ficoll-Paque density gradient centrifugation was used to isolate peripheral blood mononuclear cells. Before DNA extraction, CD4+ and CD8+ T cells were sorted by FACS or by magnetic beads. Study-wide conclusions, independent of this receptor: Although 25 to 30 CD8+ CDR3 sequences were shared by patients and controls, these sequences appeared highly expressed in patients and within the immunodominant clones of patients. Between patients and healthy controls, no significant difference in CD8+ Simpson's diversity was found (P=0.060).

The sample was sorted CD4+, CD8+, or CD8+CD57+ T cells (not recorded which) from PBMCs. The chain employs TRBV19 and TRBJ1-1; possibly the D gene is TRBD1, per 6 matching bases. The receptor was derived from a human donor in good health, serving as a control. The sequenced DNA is TGTGCCAGTAGTATCCTTCATGGGGGCCGTATCATGAACACTGAAGCTTTCTTT. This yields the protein CASSILHGGRIMNTEAFF.